The sequence of this TCR beta chain was determined in a study of blood T cell repertoires in COVID-19. Sequencing was performed with immunoSEQ multiplex PCR; in TCRdb, only in-frame clones are kept and a portion is missing. The table shows 95,000 to 110,000 clones, with around 90% occurring only once. In germline, CDR1 is LNHDA, CDR2 SQIVND (reference sequence). The CDR3 consists of 16 residues. V was shortened by 7 bases and J by 3 bases, with 20 bases between the two germline ends. This sequence was found in a woman aged 25 to 39 with acute or convalescent COVID-19. The sample was peripheral blood. The V call is TRBV19, the J call TRBJ2-3; maybe TRBD2 (6 bases). The CDR3: CASTLTSQSRTDTQYF. The CDR3 DNA follows: TGTGCCAGTACCCTGACTAGTCAGAGTCGTACAGATACGCAGTATTTT.